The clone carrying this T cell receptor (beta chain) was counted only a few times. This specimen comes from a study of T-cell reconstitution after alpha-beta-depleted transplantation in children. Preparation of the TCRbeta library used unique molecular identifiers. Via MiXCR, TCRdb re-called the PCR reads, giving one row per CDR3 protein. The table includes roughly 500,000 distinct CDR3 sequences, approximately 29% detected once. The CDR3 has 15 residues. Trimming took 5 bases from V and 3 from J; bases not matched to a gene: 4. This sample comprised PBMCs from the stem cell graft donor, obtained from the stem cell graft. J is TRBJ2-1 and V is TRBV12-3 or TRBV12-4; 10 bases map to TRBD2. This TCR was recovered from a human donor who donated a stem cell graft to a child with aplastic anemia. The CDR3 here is CASSILAGGYNEQFF. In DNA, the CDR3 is TGTGCCAGCAGTATATTAGCGGGAGGCTACAATGAGCAGTTCTTC.